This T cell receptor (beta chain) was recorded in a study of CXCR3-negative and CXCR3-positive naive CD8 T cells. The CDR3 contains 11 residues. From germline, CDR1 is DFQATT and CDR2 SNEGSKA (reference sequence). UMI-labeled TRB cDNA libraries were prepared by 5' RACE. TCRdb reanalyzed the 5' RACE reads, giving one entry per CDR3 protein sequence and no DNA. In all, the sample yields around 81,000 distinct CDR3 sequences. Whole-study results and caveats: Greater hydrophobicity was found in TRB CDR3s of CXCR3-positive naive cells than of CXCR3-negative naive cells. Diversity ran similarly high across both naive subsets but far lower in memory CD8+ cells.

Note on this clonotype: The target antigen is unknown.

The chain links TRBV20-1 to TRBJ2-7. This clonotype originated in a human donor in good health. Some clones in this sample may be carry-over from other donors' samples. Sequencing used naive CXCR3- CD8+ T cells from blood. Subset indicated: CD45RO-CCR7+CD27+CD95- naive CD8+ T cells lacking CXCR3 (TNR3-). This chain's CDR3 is CSARSGYEQYF.